This is a list of T cell receptor beta chains from one sample in a study of blood T cell repertoires in COVID-19. TCRdb keeps only in-frame clones here, not all; method: immunoSEQ multiplex PCR. The table has approximately 210,000 clones, about 86% seen once. The sequencing sample was made of peripheral blood. The receptors shown here come from a man in his fifties with active or convalescent COVID-19. CDR3s include the opening cysteine and the closing phenylalanine or tryptophan. The D gene is left open where the match is weak. Clone sizes are given selectively: once, few, many, or a class where the clone is expanded.

v_gene: TRBV19; d_gene: NA; abundance: NA; j_gene: TRBJ1-5; CDR3nt: TGTGCCAGCATACGTCCGCGGGCTCCCTCTAGGGCCCAGCATTTT; CDR3aa: CASIRPRAPSRAQHF
v_gene: TRBV29-1; d_gene: TRBD1; abundance: NA; j_gene: TRBJ1-2; CDR3nt: TGCAGCGTTCAGGGGGGAGCTGGCTACACCTTC; CDR3aa: CSVQGGAGYTF
v_gene: TRBV12-5; d_gene: NA; abundance: NA; j_gene: TRBJ2-1; CDR3nt: TGTGCTAGTGGTTTGGCTGCGGGGTCGAGCTACAATGAGCAGTTCTTC; CDR3aa: CASGLAAGSSYNEQFF
v_gene: TRBV7-3; d_gene: NA; abundance: once; j_gene: TRBJ1-2; CDR3nt: TGTGCCAGCAGCTTACATGAGGAGGTGTACTATGGCTACACCTTC; CDR3aa: CASSLHEEVYYGYTF
v_gene: TRBV19; d_gene: TRBD2; abundance: NA; j_gene: TRBJ2-1; CDR3nt: TGTGCCAGTAGTCAACTAGCGGGAGGGCCCAATGAGCAGTTCTTC; CDR3aa: CASSQLAGGPNEQFF
v_gene: TRBV19; d_gene: TRBD1; abundance: NA; j_gene: TRBJ1-5; CDR3nt: TGTGCCAGTACCCTCCGGGGACAGGGCTGGGATAGCAATCAGCCCCAGCATTTT; CDR3aa: CASTLRGQGWDSNQPQHF
v_gene: TRBV4-1; d_gene: TRBD1; abundance: once; j_gene: TRBJ1-3; CDR3nt: TGCGCCAGCAGCCAAAATTACCCCGCAGGGGGGTCTGGAAACACCATATATTTT; CDR3aa: CASSQNYPAGGSGNTIYF
v_gene: TRBV5-1; d_gene: NA; abundance: NA; j_gene: TRBJ1-1; CDR3nt: TGCGCCAGCAGCGACGTTACTGGGGCAAGGGTTTTGAACACTGAAGCTTTCTTT; CDR3aa: CASSDVTGARVLNTEAFF
v_gene: TRBV3-1/TRBV3-2; d_gene: NA; abundance: NA; j_gene: TRBJ2-5; CDR3nt: TGTGCCAGCAGCCAAGAACACAGTCCAGAGACCCAGTACTTC; CDR3aa: CASSQEHSPETQYF
v_gene: TRBV3-1/TRBV3-2; d_gene: NA; abundance: NA; j_gene: TRBJ2-3; CDR3nt: TGTGCCAGCAGTCTACCCCCGCCGGCAGATACGCAGTATTTT; CDR3aa: CASSLPPPADTQYF
v_gene: TRBV11-3; d_gene: TRBD2; abundance: NA; j_gene: TRBJ2-7; CDR3nt: TGTGCCAGCAGCTTAGGACTAGCGGGGAACTACGAGCAGTACTTC; CDR3aa: CASSLGLAGNYEQYF
v_gene: TRBV9; d_gene: NA; abundance: NA; j_gene: TRBJ2-2; CDR3nt: TGTGCCAGCAGCCCGATGAGCTCCTTGACCGGGGAGCTGTTTTTT; CDR3aa: CASSPMSSLTGELFF
v_gene: TRBV6-6; d_gene: TRBD1; abundance: NA; j_gene: TRBJ2-2; CDR3nt: TGTGCCAGCAGTATGACAGGGGGGGCCACCGGGGAGCTGTTTTTT; CDR3aa: CASSMTGGATGELFF
v_gene: TRBV3-1/TRBV3-2; d_gene: NA; abundance: NA; j_gene: TRBJ2-5; CDR3nt: TGTGCCAGCAACGGTTGGGGGGGCGAACAAGAGACCCAGTACTTC; CDR3aa: CASNGWGGEQETQYF
v_gene: TRBV29-1; d_gene: NA; abundance: few; j_gene: TRBJ1-4; CDR3nt: TGCAGCGCGCAAAATCCCAATGAAAAACTGTTTTTT; CDR3aa: CSAQNPNEKLFF
v_gene: TRBV27; d_gene: NA; abundance: NA; j_gene: TRBJ1-1; CDR3nt: TGTGCCAGCAGTCCAACAGGGATGGGAACTGAAGCTTTCTTT; CDR3aa: CASSPTGMGTEAFF
v_gene: TRBV7-9; d_gene: NA; abundance: NA; j_gene: TRBJ1-5; CDR3nt: TGTGCCAGCAGCTTAGGACGAGGGCGAAATCAGCCCCAGCATTTT; CDR3aa: CASSLGRGRNQPQHF
v_gene: TRBV23-1; d_gene: TRBD1; abundance: NA; j_gene: TRBJ1-5; CDR3nt: TGCGCCAGCAGTCAATCGGCAGGGTTGGGCTGTAACATTGTGGGGACAGGGGGTTGGCAGCCCCAGCATTTT; CDR3aa: CASSQSAGLGCNIVGTGGWQPQHF
v_gene: TRBV2; d_gene: TRBD2; abundance: NA; j_gene: TRBJ2-1; CDR3nt: TGTGCCAGCAGCCGGACTAGCGGAGACACACACAATGAGCAGTTCTTC; CDR3aa: CASSRTSGDTHNEQFF
v_gene: TRBV10-3; d_gene: TRBD2; abundance: NA; j_gene: TRBJ2-1; CDR3nt: TGTGCCATCAGGCGGACTAGCGGGAGGAGTGATGAGCAGTTCTTC; CDR3aa: CAIRRTSGRSDEQFF
v_gene: TRBV6-1; d_gene: TRBD2; abundance: NA; j_gene: TRBJ2-5; CDR3nt: TGTGCCAGCAGTGGCCAAGCGGGAGGGCCGAGTATAGAGACCCAGTACTTC; CDR3aa: CASSGQAGGPSIETQYF
v_gene: TRBV19; d_gene: TRBD1; abundance: NA; j_gene: TRBJ2-4; CDR3nt: TGTGCCAGTAGTATATCATTGACAGGGGACCTTTCCATCGCCAAAAACATTCAGTACTTC; CDR3aa: CASSISLTGDLSIAKNIQYF
v_gene: TRBV12-3/TRBV12-4; d_gene: NA; abundance: NA; j_gene: TRBJ1-4; CDR3nt: TGTGCCAGCAGTCGCCGGCAGGAACTGTTTTTT; CDR3aa: CASSRRQELFF
v_gene: TRBV9; d_gene: TRBD2; abundance: NA; j_gene: TRBJ2-1; CDR3nt: TGTGCCAGCAGCGTAGGGGCTAGCGGGAGGGCATATGAGCAGTTCTTC; CDR3aa: CASSVGASGRAYEQFF
v_gene: TRBV2; d_gene: NA; abundance: NA; j_gene: TRBJ2-7; CDR3nt: TGTGCCAGCAGTGAAGATGGGGGGGCGGGAGAGCAGTACTTC; CDR3aa: CASSEDGGAGEQYF
v_gene: TRBV11-2; d_gene: NA; abundance: NA; j_gene: TRBJ2-5; CDR3nt: TGTGCCAGCAGCTTAGGACAGGTCGGAGAGACCCAGTACTTC; CDR3aa: CASSLGQVGETQYF
v_gene: TRBV30; d_gene: NA; abundance: NA; j_gene: TRBJ1-6; CDR3nt: TGTGCCTGGAGTGCTTGGACGGGGAATTCACCCCTCCACTTT; CDR3aa: CAWSAWTGNSPLHF
v_gene: TRBV28; d_gene: NA; abundance: NA; j_gene: TRBJ1-1; CDR3nt: TGTGCCAGCAGTCTAAGGGGCACTACTGAAGCTTTCTTT; CDR3aa: CASSLRGTTEAFF
v_gene: TRBV4-3; d_gene: TRBD1; abundance: NA; j_gene: TRBJ2-2; CDR3nt: TGCGCCAGCAGCCAGATCGACAGGGCGGGGAACACCGGGGAGCTGTTTTTT; CDR3aa: CASSQIDRAGNTGELFF
v_gene: TRBV4-1; d_gene: NA; abundance: NA; j_gene: TRBJ1-5; CDR3nt: TGCGCCAGGAGGGATCGAAATCAGCCCCAGCATTTT; CDR3aa: CARRDRNQPQHF
v_gene: TRBV5-4; d_gene: TRBD1; abundance: NA; j_gene: TRBJ2-1; CDR3nt: TGTGCCAGCAGCTTGGAGTCAGGGGGCGATCTTGGCCAGTCGAATGAGCAGTTCTTC; CDR3aa: CASSLESGGDLGQSNEQFF
v_gene: TRBV19; d_gene: TRBD1; abundance: NA; j_gene: TRBJ1-6; CDR3nt: TGTGCCAGTAGTATGATGACAGGGCCCCTCCACTTT; CDR3aa: CASSMMTGPLHF
v_gene: TRBV5-6; d_gene: TRBD1; abundance: NA; j_gene: TRBJ2-1; CDR3nt: TGTGCCAGCAGCTTGGGCGGGACAGGGCGTAACAATGAGCAGTTCTTC; CDR3aa: CASSLGGTGRNNEQFF
v_gene: TRBV5-1; d_gene: NA; abundance: NA; j_gene: TRBJ1-1; CDR3nt: TGCGCCAGCAGCTTGGGAACAGGGACGAGGGCTGAAGCTTTCTTT; CDR3aa: CASSLGTGTRAEAFF
v_gene: TRBV15; d_gene: TRBD2; abundance: NA; j_gene: TRBJ2-3; CDR3nt: TGTGCCACCAGCAGGCGGGGGGGGCCCGAGCCCTGGACGCAGTATTTT; CDR3aa: CATSRRGGPEPWTQYF
v_gene: TRBV5-1; d_gene: TRBD2; abundance: NA; j_gene: TRBJ2-1; CDR3nt: TGCGCCAGCAGCGAAATAGCGGGAGGGCCGCCGTTCTTC; CDR3aa: CASSEIAGGPPFF
v_gene: TRBV6-5; d_gene: TRBD1; abundance: NA; j_gene: TRBJ1-2; CDR3nt: TGTGCCAGCAGTCCTACAGGGGGCGGTTATGGCTACACCTTC; CDR3aa: CASSPTGGGYGYTF
v_gene: TRBV10-1; d_gene: NA; abundance: NA; j_gene: TRBJ2-3; CDR3nt: TGCGCCAGCAGTGAGTCTGAGGGGGTCCGGCACGCAGATACGCAGTATTTT; CDR3aa: CASSESEGVRHADTQYF
v_gene: TRBV4-3; d_gene: NA; abundance: NA; j_gene: TRBJ2-7; CDR3nt: TGCGCCAGCAGCCCCCCCGCCCAGGTTGTCGAGCAGTACTTC; CDR3aa: CASSPPAQVVEQYF
v_gene: TRBV30; d_gene: NA; abundance: NA; j_gene: TRBJ1-5; CDR3nt: TGTGCCTGGAGTGTACAGCCCAATCAGCCCCAGCATTTT; CDR3aa: CAWSVQPNQPQHF
v_gene: TRBV6-1; d_gene: NA; abundance: NA; j_gene: TRBJ2-2; CDR3nt: TGTGCCAGCAGTGATGTGGGAGCGAACACCGGGGAGCTGTTTTTT; CDR3aa: CASSDVGANTGELFF
v_gene: TRBV4-1; d_gene: NA; abundance: few; j_gene: TRBJ2-7; CDR3nt: TGCGCCAGCAGCCAAGATGCACAGTACCTCTACGAGCAGTACTTC; CDR3aa: CASSQDAQYLYEQYF
v_gene: TRBV28; d_gene: NA; abundance: once; j_gene: TRBJ2-1; CDR3nt: TGTGCCAGCAGTTACCGACGGGGGAACAATGAGCAGTTCTTC; CDR3aa: CASSYRRGNNEQFF
v_gene: TRBV7-6; d_gene: NA; abundance: NA; j_gene: TRBJ2-6; CDR3nt: TGTGCCAGCAGCTTAGTCGGATCTGGCGGCTACGCCTCTGGGGCCAACGTCCTGACTTTC; CDR3aa: CASSLVGSGGYASGANVLTF
v_gene: TRBV19; d_gene: NA; abundance: NA; j_gene: TRBJ2-7; CDR3nt: TGTGCCAGTAGTAAGGGGCAGGGGCGCTCCTACGAGCAGTACTTC; CDR3aa: CASSKGQGRSYEQYF
v_gene: TRBV24-1; d_gene: NA; abundance: NA; j_gene: TRBJ2-7; CDR3nt: TGTGCCACCGAAGGGAGTGGCTACGAGCAGTACTTC; CDR3aa: CATEGSGYEQYF
v_gene: TRBV5-4; d_gene: NA; abundance: NA; j_gene: TRBJ2-7; CDR3nt: TGTGCCAGCAGCTTCATCCATTCCCCCTACGAGCAGTACTTC; CDR3aa: CASSFIHSPYEQYF
v_gene: TRBV7-9; d_gene: NA; abundance: NA; j_gene: TRBJ1-3; CDR3nt: TGTGCCAGCAGCTTAAGGGGGACGGACTCTGGAAACACCATATATTTT; CDR3aa: CASSLRGTDSGNTIYF
v_gene: TRBV19; d_gene: TRBD1; abundance: NA; j_gene: TRBJ1-5; CDR3nt: TGTGCCAGTAGTGGGTGGGACAGGGAGAGCGGACAGCCCCAGCATTTT; CDR3aa: CASSGWDRESGQPQHF
v_gene: TRBV19; d_gene: TRBD2; abundance: few; j_gene: TRBJ2-5; CDR3nt: TGTGCCACAGGGACTAGCGGGGGAGCGCAAGAGACCCAGTACTTC; CDR3aa: CATGTSGGAQETQYF
v_gene: TRBV7-8; d_gene: NA; abundance: few; j_gene: TRBJ1-6; CDR3nt: TGTGCCAGCAGCTTACTCCGGAATTCACCCCTCCACTTT; CDR3aa: CASSLLRNSPLHF
v_gene: TRBV5-8; d_gene: NA; abundance: few; j_gene: TRBJ2-7; CDR3nt: TGTGCCAGCAGCTTAATTCGCGAGCAGTACTTC; CDR3aa: CASSLIREQYF
v_gene: TRBV19; d_gene: TRBD2; abundance: NA; j_gene: TRBJ2-7; CDR3nt: TGTGCCAGTAGTATGTGGGGGCTAGCGGGAGCGTTGGACGAGCAGTACTTC; CDR3aa: CASSMWGLAGALDEQYF